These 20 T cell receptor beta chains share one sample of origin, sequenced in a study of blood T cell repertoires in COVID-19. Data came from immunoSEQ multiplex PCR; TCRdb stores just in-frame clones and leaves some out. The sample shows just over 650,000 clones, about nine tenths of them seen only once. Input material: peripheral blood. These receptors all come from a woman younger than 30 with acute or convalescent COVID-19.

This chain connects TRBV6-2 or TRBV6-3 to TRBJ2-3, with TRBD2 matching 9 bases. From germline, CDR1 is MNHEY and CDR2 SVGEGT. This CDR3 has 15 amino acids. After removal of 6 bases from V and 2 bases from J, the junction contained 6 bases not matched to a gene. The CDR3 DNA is TGTGCCAGCAGCCTTGGGACTAGCTCCACAGATACGCAGTATTTT. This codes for CASSLGTSSTDTQYF.

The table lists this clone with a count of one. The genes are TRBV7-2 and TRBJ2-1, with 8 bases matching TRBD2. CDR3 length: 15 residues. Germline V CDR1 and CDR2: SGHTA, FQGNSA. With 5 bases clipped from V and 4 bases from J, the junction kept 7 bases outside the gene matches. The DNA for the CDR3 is TGTGCCAGCAGCCTTGGGACTAGTCATTACAATGAGCAGTTCTTC. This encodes CASSLGTSHYNEQFF.

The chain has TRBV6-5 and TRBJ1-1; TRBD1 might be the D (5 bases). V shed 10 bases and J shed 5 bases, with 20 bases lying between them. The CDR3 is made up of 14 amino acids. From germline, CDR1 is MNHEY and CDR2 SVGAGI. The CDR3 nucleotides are TGTGCCATCCAACCTGGGGGGGGAGGGACTGAAGCTTTCTTT. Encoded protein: CAIQPGGGGTEAFF.

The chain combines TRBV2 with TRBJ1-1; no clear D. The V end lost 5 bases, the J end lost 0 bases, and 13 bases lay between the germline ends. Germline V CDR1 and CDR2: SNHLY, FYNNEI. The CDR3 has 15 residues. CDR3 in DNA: TGTGCCAGCAGTATCAGTTCTCTGATGAACACTGAAGCTTTCTTT. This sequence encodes CASSISSLMNTEAFF.

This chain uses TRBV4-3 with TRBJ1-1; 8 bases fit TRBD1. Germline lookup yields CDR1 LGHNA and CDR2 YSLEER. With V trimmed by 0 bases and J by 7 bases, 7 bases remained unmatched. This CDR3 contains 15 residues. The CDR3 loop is CASSQDGTGGIEAFF. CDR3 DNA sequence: TGCGCCAGCAGCCAAGATGGAACAGGGGGAATTGAAGCTTTCTTT.

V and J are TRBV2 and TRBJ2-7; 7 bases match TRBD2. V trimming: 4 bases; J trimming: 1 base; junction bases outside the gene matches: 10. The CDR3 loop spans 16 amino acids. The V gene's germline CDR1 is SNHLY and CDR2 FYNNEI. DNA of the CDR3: TGTGCCAGCAGTGGGGGGGGGAGCCGTACATCCTACGAGCAGTACTTC. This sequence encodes CASSGGGSRTSYEQYF.

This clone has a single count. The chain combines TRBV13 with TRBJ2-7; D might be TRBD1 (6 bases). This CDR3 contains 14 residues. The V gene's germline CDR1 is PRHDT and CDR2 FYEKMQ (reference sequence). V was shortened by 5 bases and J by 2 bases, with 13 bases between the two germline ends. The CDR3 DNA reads TGTGCCAGCAGCCCAAGGACAGCCGCCTACGAGCAGTACTTC. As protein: CASSPRTAAYEQYF. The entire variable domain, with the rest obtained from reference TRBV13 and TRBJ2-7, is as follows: AAGVIQSPRHLIKEKRETATLKCYPIPRHDTVYWYQQGPGQDPQFLISFYEKMQSDKGSIPDRFSAQQFSDYHSELNMSSLELGDSALYFCASSPRTAAYEQYFGPGTRLTVT.

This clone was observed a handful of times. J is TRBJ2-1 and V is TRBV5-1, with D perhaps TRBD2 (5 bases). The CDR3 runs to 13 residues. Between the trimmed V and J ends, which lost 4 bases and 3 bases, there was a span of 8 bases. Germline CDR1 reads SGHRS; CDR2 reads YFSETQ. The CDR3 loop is CASSPGLYNEQFF. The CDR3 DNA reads TGCGCCAGCAGCCCCGGACTCTACAATGAGCAGTTCTTC.

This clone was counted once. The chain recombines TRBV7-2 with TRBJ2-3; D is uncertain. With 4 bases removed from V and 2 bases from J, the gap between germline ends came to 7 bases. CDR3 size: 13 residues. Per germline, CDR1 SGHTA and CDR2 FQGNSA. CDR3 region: CASSWRPTDTQYF. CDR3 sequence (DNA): TGTGCCAGCAGCTGGCGGCCCACAGATACGCAGTATTTT. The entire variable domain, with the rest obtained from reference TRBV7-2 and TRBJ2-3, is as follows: GAGVSQSPSNKVTEKGKDVELRCDPISGHTALYWYRQSLGQGLEFLIYFQGNSAPDKSGLPSDRFSAERTGGSVSTLTIQRTQQEDSAVYLCASSWRPTDTQYFGPGTRLTVL.

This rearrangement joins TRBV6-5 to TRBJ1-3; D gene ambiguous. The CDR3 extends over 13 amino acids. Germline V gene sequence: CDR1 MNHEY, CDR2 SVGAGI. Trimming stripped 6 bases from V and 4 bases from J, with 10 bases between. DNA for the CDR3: TGTGCCAGCAGCTGGAGGGTGGGAAACACCATATATTTT. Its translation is CASSWRVGNTIYF.

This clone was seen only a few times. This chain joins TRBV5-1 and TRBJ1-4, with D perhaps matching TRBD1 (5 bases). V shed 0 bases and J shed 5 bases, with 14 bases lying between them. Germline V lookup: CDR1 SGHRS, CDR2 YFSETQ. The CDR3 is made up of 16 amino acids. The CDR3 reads CASSLEVPKGNEKLFF. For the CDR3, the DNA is TGCGCCAGCAGCTTGGAAGTTCCAAAGGGGAATGAAAAACTGTTTTTT.

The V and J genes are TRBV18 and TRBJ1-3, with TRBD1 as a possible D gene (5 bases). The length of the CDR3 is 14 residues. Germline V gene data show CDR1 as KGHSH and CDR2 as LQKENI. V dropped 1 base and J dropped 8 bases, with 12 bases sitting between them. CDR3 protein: CASSPLVEGDTIYF. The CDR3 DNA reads TGTGCCAGCTCACCACTAGTGGAAGGGGACACCATATATTTT.

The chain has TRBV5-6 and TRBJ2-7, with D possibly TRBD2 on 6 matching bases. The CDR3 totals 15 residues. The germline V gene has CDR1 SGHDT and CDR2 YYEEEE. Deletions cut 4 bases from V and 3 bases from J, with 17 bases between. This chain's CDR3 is CASSRGSLMVYEQYF. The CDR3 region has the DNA TGTGCCAGCAGCCGGGGGAGTCTGATGGTCTACGAGCAGTACTTC.

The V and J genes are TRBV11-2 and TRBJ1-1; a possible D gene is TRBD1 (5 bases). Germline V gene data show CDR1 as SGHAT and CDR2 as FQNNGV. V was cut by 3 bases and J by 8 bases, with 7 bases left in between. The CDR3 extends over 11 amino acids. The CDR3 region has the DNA TGTGCCAGCAGCTTTAGGACAGAAGCTTTCTTT. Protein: CASSFRTEAFF.

CDR3 sequence (DNA): TGTGCCAGCGCGACACCGGGACTAGCGGGGGGGCGTGATGAGCAGTTCTTC. Translated, it gives CASATPGLAGGRDEQFF. The chain combines TRBV7-3 with TRBJ2-1, with 16 bases aligning to TRBD2. The CDR3 is 17 residues long. Germline CDR1 reads SGHTA; CDR2 reads FQGTGA. Trimming at V came to 8 bases and at J to 8 bases, leaving 12 bases not matched to a gene.

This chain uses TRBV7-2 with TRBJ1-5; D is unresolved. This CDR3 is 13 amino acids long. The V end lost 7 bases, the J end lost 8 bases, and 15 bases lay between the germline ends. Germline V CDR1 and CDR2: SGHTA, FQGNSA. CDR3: CASTRGPAEPQHF. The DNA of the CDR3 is TGTGCCAGCACGCGAGGGCCAGCGGAGCCCCAGCATTTT. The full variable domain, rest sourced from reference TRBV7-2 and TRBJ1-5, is GAGVSQSPSNKVTEKGKDVELRCDPISGHTALYWYRQSLGQGLEFLIYFQGNSAPDKSGLPSDRFSAERTGGSVSTLTIQRTQQEDSAVYLCASTRGPAEPQHFGDGTRLSIL.

This chain's CDR3 is CASSRTGGNNEQFF. In DNA, the CDR3 is TGTGCCAGCAGTCGGACAGGGGGTAATAATGAGCAGTTCTTC. The chain has TRBV6-5 and TRBJ2-1, with 10 bases lining up with TRBD1. The CDR3 has 14 residues. With V trimmed by 5 bases and J by 7 bases, 5 bases remained unmatched. Germline V gene sequence: CDR1 MNHEY, CDR2 SVGAGI.

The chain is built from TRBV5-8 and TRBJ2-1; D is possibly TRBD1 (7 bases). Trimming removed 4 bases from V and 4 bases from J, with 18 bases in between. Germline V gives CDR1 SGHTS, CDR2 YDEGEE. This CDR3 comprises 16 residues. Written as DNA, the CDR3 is TGTGCCAGCAGCCCCCGCCTGGCAGGGGGGTACAATGAGCAGTTCTTC. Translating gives CASSPRLAGGYNEQFF. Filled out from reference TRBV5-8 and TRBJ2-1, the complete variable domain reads EAGVTQSPTHLIKTRGQQATLRCSPISGHTSVYWYQQALGLGLQFLLWYDEGEERNRGNFPPRFSGRQFPNYSSELNVNALELEDSALYLCASSPRLAGGYNEQFFGPGTRLTVL.

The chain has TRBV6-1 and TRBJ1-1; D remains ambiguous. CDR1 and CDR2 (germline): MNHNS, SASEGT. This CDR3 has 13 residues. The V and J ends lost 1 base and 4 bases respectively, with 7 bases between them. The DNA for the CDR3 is TGTGCCAGCAGTGAAGGTGTCGGCACTGAAGCTTTCTTT. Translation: CASSEGVGTEAFF.

CDR3 residues: CAISESGSGGYGYTF. The CDR3 bases are TGTGCCATCAGTGAGTCTGGGAGCGGGGGCTATGGCTACACCTTC. The genes are TRBV10-3 and TRBJ1-2; a possible D gene is TRBD1 (5 bases). This CDR3 contains 15 residues. Trimming pared 0 bases from V and 4 bases from J, leaving 12 bases between. CDR1 is ENHRY, CDR2 SYGVKD, per germline.